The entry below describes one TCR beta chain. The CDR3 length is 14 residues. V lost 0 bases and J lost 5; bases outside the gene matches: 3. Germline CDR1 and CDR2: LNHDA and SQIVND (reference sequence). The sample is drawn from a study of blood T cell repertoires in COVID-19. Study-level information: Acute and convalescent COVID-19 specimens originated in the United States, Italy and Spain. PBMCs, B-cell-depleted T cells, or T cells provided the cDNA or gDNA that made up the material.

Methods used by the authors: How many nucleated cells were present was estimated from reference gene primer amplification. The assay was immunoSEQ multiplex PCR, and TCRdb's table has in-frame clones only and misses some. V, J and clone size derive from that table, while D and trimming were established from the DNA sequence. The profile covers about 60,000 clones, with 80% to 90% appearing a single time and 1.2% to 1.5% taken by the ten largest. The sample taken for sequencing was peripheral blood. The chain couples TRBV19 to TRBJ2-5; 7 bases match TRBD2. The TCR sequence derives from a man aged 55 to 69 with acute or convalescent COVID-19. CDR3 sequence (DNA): TGTGCCAGTAGTATAGAGGGAGGGAGGGAGACCCAGTACTTC. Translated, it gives CASSIEGGRETQYF. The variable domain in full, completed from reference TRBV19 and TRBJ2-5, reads DGGITQSPKYLFRKEGQNVTLSCEQNLNHDAMYWYRQDPGQGLRLIYYSQIVNDFQKGDIAEGYSVSREKKESFPLTVTSAQKNPTAFYLCASSIEGGRETQYFGPGTRLLVL.